The present T cell receptor beta chain was sequenced within a study of cytomegalovirus exposure and HLA in healthy donors. Broader study findings: Upon later analysis, HLA-associated TCR beta chains proved more clonally expanded than other, equally common chains.

About this clone: The antigen is undetermined.

Germline-derived CDR1 and CDR2 are SGHTS and YDEGEE. CDR3 size: 17 residues. Trimming shortened V by 3 bases and J by 0 bases, and 16 bases separated the two germline ends. This PCR relied on a set of 60 Vbeta primers and 13 Jbeta primers. Profiling relied on immunoSEQ multiplex PCR, and the TCRdb table lists in-frame clones only, not all of them. The sample holds around 61,000 clones; almost 70% are singletons and the top ten take over 15%. The source of this sequence is a man aged 40-50 years in good health and CMV-seropositive. Specimen: PBMCs. This chain uses TRBV5-8 with TRBJ1-3; D is uncertain. The CDR3: CASSSIDIHFSGNTIYF. As DNA, the CDR3 is TGTGCCAGCAGCTCTATAGACATCCACTTCTCTGGAAACACCATATATTTT.